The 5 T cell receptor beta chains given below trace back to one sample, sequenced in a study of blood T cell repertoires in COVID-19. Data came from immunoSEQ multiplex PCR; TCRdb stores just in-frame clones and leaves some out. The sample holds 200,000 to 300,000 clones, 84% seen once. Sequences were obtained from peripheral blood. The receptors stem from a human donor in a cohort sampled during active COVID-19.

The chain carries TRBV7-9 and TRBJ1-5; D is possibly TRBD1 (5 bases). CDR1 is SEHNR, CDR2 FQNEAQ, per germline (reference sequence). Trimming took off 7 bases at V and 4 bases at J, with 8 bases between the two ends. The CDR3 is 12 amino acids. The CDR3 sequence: CASTQGNQPQHF. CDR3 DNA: TGTGCCAGCACCCAGGGAAATCAGCCCCAGCATTTT.

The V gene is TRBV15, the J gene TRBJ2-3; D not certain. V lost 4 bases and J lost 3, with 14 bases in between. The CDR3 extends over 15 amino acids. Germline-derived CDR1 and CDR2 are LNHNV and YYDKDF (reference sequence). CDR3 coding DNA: TGTGCCACCAGCACGCTCCCCATCAGAACAGATACGCAGTATTTT. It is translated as CATSTLPIRTDTQYF.

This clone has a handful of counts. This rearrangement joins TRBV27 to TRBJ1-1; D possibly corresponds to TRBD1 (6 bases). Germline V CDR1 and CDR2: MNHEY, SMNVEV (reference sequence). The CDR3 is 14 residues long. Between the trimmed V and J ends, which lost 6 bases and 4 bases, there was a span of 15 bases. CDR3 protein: CASSPQGGFTEAFF. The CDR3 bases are TGTGCCAGCAGCCCACAGGGAGGGTTCACTGAAGCTTTCTTT.

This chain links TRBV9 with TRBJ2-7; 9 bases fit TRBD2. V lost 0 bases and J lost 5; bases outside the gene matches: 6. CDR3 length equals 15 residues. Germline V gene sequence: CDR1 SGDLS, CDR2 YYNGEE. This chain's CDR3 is CASSVGAGGPHEQYF. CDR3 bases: TGTGCCAGCAGCGTAGGTGCGGGAGGGCCCCACGAGCAGTACTTC.

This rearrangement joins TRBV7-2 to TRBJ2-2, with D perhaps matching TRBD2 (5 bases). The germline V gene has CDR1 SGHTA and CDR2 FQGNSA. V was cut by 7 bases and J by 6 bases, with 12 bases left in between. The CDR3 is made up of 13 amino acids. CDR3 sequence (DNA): TGTGCCAGCACCCCGCTAGCTCCCGGGGAGCTGTTTTTT. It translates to CASTPLAPGELFF. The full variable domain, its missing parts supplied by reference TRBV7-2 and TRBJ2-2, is GAGVSQSPSNKVTEKGKDVELRCDPISGHTALYWYRQSLGQGLEFLIYFQGNSAPDKSGLPSDRFSAERTGGSVSTLTIQRTQQEDSAVYLCASTPLAPGELFFGEGSRLTVL.